Listed below are T cell receptor beta chains from one sample, sequenced in a study of response to subunit inactivated influenza vaccine. TCRdb itself ran the RT-PCR reads through MiXCR, one entry per CDR3 protein. The top ten clones hold around 10% of a sample with hundreds of thousands of distinct CDR3 sequences, about a sixth of them seen once. The input for sequencing was PBMCs from blood, taken 12 days after vaccination. The source of these receptors is a man aged 50-59 years who received an inactivated influenza vaccine. Each CDR3 is given with its conserved first and last residue. D genes are given only for firm matches. Size values are once, few and many counts, or a class for expanded clones, and some rows have none.

abundance,d_gene,j_gene,v_gene,CDR3nt,CDR3aa
few,TRBD2,TRBJ2-1,TRBV7-9,TGTGCCAGCAGCTTTCCCCAGGGACTACCAAACAATGAGCAGTTCTTC,CASSFPQGLPNNEQFF
.,.,TRBJ2-1,TRBV3-1,TGTGCCAGCAGCCAAGGGACCCTACGTAATGAGCAGTTCTTC,CASSQGTLRNEQFF
few,.,TRBJ2-3,TRBV4-3,TGCGCCAGCAGTCCCTCGCAACGGAGGGGTACGCAGTATTTT,CASSPSQRRGTQYF
.,TRBD2,TRBJ2-1,TRBV19,TGTGCCAGTAGTATCGGACTAGCGGGGGGTATATACAATGAGCAGTTCTTC,CASSIGLAGGIYNEQFF
.,TRBD1,TRBJ2-7,TRBV2,TGTGCCAGCACCGACAGGGGTGGGATGCAGTACTTC,CASTDRGGMQYF
many,.,TRBJ2-7,TRBV12-3/TRBV12-4,TGTGCCAGCAGTTTACAGGACATATACGAGCAGTACTTC,CASSLQDIYEQYF
few,.,TRBJ2-5,TRBV11-2,TGTGCCAGCAGCCTGCTCCGCGTTGGACAGAGGTACCAAGAGACCCAGTACTTC,CASSLLRVGQRYQETQYF
.,TRBD1,TRBJ2-1,TRBV20-1,TGCAGTGCCCGGACAGGGTCCTCAGCCAATGAGCAGTTCTTC,CSARTGSSANEQFF
.,TRBD2,TRBJ2-3,TRBV29-1,TGCAGCGCTGGACTAGCGGGAAGGACGCAGTATTTT,CSAGLAGRTQYF
few,TRBD2,TRBJ2-3,TRBV11-1,TGTGCCAGCAGCTTAGCGGAGACTAGCGCTCCCAGCACAGATACGCAGTATTTT,CASSLAETSAPSTDTQYF
.,TRBD2,TRBJ2-1,TRBV29-1,TGCAGCGTAGTACGGACTAGCTCCAATGAGCAGTTCTTC,CSVVRTSSNEQFF
.,.,TRBJ1-4,TRBV7-2,TGTGCCAGCAGCTTAGCGCCCACCCCCGCTGAAAAACTGTTTTTT,CASSLAPTPAEKLFF
many,TRBD1,TRBJ2-7,TRBV20-1,TGCAGTGCTACTCCCGGGACAGCCTACGAGCAGTACTTC,CSATPGTAYEQYF
.,TRBD1,TRBJ2-3,TRBV10-3,TGTGCCATCAGTGAGTGGGACAGGGAAGGGACAGATACGCAGTATTTT,CAISEWDREGTDTQYF
.,.,TRBJ2-3,TRBV29-1,TGCAGCGTCCGAGGTTTAGGGAGAGGTACAGATACGCAGTATTTT,CSVRGLGRGTDTQYF
.,TRBD1,TRBJ1-2,TRBV6-1,TGTGCCAGCAGTCACAGGGGAGGAGGCTACACCTTC,CASSHRGGGYTF
few,.,TRBJ2-3,TRBV4-3,TGCGCCAGCAGCCAAGGGGTTCTAGAGTCAGATACGCAGTATTTT,CASSQGVLESDTQYF
few,TRBD2,TRBJ2-1,TRBV4-3,TGCGCCAGCAGCCTTGGACTAGCGGGAGTCGGTGAGCAGTTCTTC,CASSLGLAGVGEQFF
.,.,TRBJ1-5,TRBV12-3/TRBV12-4,TGTGCCAGCAACGCCTTTGGGGGAGTAGAGCAGCCCCAGCATTTT,CASNAFGGVEQPQHF
few,.,TRBJ2-3,TRBV18,TGTGCCAGCTCAACTGGACCGCCAGATACGCAGTATTTT,CASSTGPPDTQYF
few,.,TRBJ2-2,TRBV11-2,TGTGCCAGCAGCTTTTTAAAGGGAAACACCGGGGAGCTGTTTTTT,CASSFLKGNTGELFF
.,TRBD1,TRBJ2-2,TRBV30,TGTGCCTGGAGCCGGGGCCAGGGGGAAGGCGGGGAGCTGTTTTTT,CAWSRGQGEGGELFF
.,.,TRBJ2-2,TRBV4-3,TGCGCCAGCAGCCAAGCCGGACAACCCTTCTCCGGGGAGCTGTTTTTT,CASSQAGQPFSGELFF
few,.,TRBJ2-1,TRBV24-1,TGTGCCACCAGTGATTTGGGGGTAGGCAATGAGCAGTTCTTC,CATSDLGVGNEQFF
few,.,TRBJ2-7,TRBV21-1,TGTGCCAGCAGCTCATTAACCGGGACAGGGGTTGGGCAGTACTTC,CASSSLTGTGVGQYF
few,.,TRBJ1-1,TRBV5-1,TGCGCCAGCAGCTCTAGATCCGGGGGTTTAAGGAACACTGAAGCTTTCTTT,CASSSRSGGLRNTEAFF
few,TRBD2,TRBJ2-1,TRBV2,TGTGCCAGCAGTGAGGCTAGCGGGAGCTACAATGAGCAGTTCTTC,CASSEASGSYNEQFF
few,.,TRBJ1-1,TRBV18,TGTGCCAGCTCACCATCAGACCCAGCCATGAACACTGAAGCTTTCTTT,CASSPSDPAMNTEAFF